This T cell receptor beta chain was profiled in a study of T cells expressing NK-cell markers. TCRdb re-called the 5' RACE reads; one entry per CDR3 protein, DNA not given. This table lists around 470,000 distinct CDR3 sequences. The sequence was obtained from a woman in her 50s in good health. Sequenced material: blood T cells: a sorted CD56 or NKG2C T cell subset, CD4+ or CD8+ T cells, or bulk PBMC T cells (not recorded which).

The CDR3 loop reads CASSPLTRLWEEHNEQFF. This sequence joins TRBV7-9 and TRBJ2-1; with no DNA, the TCRdb D assignment of TRBD2 cannot be verified. Germline CDR1 SEHNR, CDR2 FQNEAQ (reference sequence). The CDR3 spans 18 residues.